This TCR beta chain was identified in a study of blood T cell dynamics during melanoma immunotherapy. At the level of the study: Standard first-line treatment here was pembrolizumab or nivolumab plus ipilimumab in metastatic melanoma.

Time point in this sample: pre-treatment baseline. Sampling occurred pretreatment (T0) and at week 3 (W3), after cycle one of checkpoint blockade. Apart from a couple of fast progressors, RECIST 1.1 response was judged 12 weeks post-infusion. Patients with prior systemic cancer treatment, concomitant immunosuppressants, or other active malignancies were excluded. Here immunoSEQ multiplex PCR was the method, and the copy in TCRdb shows in-frame clones only, minus some. The sample has 15,000 to 20,000 clones; 65% to 90% are singletons. Germline V gene sequence: CDR1 SGHNT, CDR2 YYREEE (reference sequence). V lost 0 bases, J lost 2 bases, and 3 bases stayed unmatched. The length of the CDR3 is 16 residues.

The clonotype originates from a human donor with melanoma. This chain uses TRBV5-4 with TRBJ2-1; 9 bases align to TRBD2. The material was blood, obtained from a patient treated with checkpoint blockade. CDR3 sequence reads: CASSLVSGGTYNEQFF. The CDR3 bases are TGTGCCAGCAGCTTGGTTAGCGGGGGAACCTACAATGAGCAGTTCTTC.